This T cell receptor (beta chain) was found in a study of shared T cell receptors in the human thymus. The CDR3 runs 16 residues. V lost 5 bases and J lost 7; bases outside the gene matches: 13. Germline CDR1 SGHAT, CDR2 FQNNGV. The data were produced by immunoSEQ multiplex PCR, yet TCRdb's version contains in-frame clones alone and is incomplete. The profile shows hundreds of thousands of clones, roughly 86% of them singletons. These data were likewise used in another study, on human thymus T cells. That source reports: Donation came from healthy Finnish infants having corrective surgery for congenital heart defects. It was from resections taken during corrective heart surgery that the thymus tissue came. Repertoires from thymus and blood appeared to show biased V and J gene usage. Related reports documented highly overlapping thymic repertoires among unrelated individuals.

This TCR derives from a boy younger than two with a congenital heart defect. The sample was thymocytes. The rearrangement links TRBV11-2 to TRBJ1-5, with TRBD1 identical over 8 bases. The CDR3: CASSPRTGTVDQPQHF. CDR3 coding DNA: TGTGCCAGCAGCCCGAGGACAGGGACGGTCGACCAGCCCCAGCATTTT. Using reference TRBV11-2 and TRBJ1-5 for the parts outside the CDR3, the full variable domain is EAGVAQSPRYKIIEKRQSVAFWCNPISGHATLYWYQQILGQGPKLLIQFQNNGVVDDSQLPKDRFSAERLKGVDSTLKIQPAKLEDSAVYLCASSPRTGTVDQPQHFGDGTRLSIL.